The clone carrying this T cell receptor beta chain has at least ten counts. This entry belongs to a study of T cells in Graves' hyperthyroidism and ophthalmopathy. Amplification of TCR beta CDR3 regions used RNA as the template. Researchers ran a first-round RT-PCR on the TCR CDR3 using the HTBI primer set. TCRdb analysed the multiplex PCR reads with MiXCR anew, one entry per CDR3 protein. The table lists 530,000 or so distinct CDR3 sequences, 40% to 55% of them singletons. This clonotype was sampled from a woman aged 18-29 years with Graves' hyperthyroidism. The sequenced material came from peripheral blood or thyroid tissue (not recorded which).

The CDR3 sequence: CASSLSVGDSPLHF. In nucleotides, the CDR3 is TGTGCCAGCAGCTTATCGGTCGGCGATTCACCCCTCCACTTT. This rearrangement joins TRBV7-9 to TRBJ1-6; D is undetermined. V was shortened by 2 bases and J by 8 bases, with 10 bases between the two germline ends. The CDR3 is 14 residues long. The germline gives CDR1 SEHNR, CDR2 FQNEAQ (reference sequence).